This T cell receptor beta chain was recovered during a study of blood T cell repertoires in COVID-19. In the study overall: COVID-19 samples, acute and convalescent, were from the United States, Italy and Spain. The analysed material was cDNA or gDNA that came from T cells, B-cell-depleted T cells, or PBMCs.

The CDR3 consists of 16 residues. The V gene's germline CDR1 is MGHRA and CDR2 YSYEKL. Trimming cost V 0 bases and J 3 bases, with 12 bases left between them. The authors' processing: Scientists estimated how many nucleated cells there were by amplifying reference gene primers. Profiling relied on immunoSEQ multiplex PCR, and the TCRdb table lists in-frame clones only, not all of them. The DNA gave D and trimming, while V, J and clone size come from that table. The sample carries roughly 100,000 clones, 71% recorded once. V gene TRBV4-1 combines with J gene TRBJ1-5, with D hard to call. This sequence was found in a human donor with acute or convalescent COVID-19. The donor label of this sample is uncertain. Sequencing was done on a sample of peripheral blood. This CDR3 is CASSQDPAGNNQPQHF. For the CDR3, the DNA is TGCGCCAGCAGCCAAGACCCGGCGGGGAACAATCAGCCCCAGCATTTT.